This is a list of T cell receptor beta chains from one sample in a study of blood T cell repertoires in COVID-19. The data were produced by immunoSEQ multiplex PCR, yet TCRdb's version contains in-frame clones alone and is incomplete. The table shows 360,000 or so clones, with about 90% occurring only once. The sample taken for sequencing was PBMCs or T cells enriched from blood (not recorded which). The receptors shown here come from a woman in her twenties or thirties who had been exposed to COVID-19. Both conserved end residues are part of each CDR3. A D gene is named only where the DNA matches it firmly. Clone size, where shown, is once, few, many, or a class for clones that have expanded.

d_gene: .
v_gene: TRBV19
abundance: .
j_gene: TRBJ2-2
CDR3aa: CASSMLPGHITGELFF
CDR3nt: TGTGCCAGTAGTATGCTCCCGGGACACATCACCGGGGAGCTGTTTTTT

d_gene: TRBD1
v_gene: TRBV29-1
abundance: .
j_gene: TRBJ2-3
CDR3aa: CSVEVRTGQGAGDTQYF
CDR3nt: TGCAGCGTTGAAGTTAGAACGGGACAGGGGGCGGGCGATACGCAGTATTTT

d_gene: .
v_gene: TRBV5-1
abundance: .
j_gene: TRBJ1-5
CDR3aa: CASSLAGNQPQHF
CDR3nt: TGCGCCAGCAGCTTGGCCGGGAATCAGCCCCAGCATTTT

d_gene: .
v_gene: TRBV25-1
abundance: .
j_gene: TRBJ2-7
CDR3aa: CASSLTYEQYF
CDR3nt: TGTGCCAGCAGCCTAACTTACGAGCAGTACTTC

d_gene: .
v_gene: TRBV11-2
abundance: .
j_gene: TRBJ1-1
CDR3aa: CASRVDTEAFF
CDR3nt: TGTGCCTCCCGGGTCGACACTGAAGCTTTCTTT

d_gene: .
v_gene: TRBV11-3
abundance: .
j_gene: TRBJ2-7
CDR3aa: CASSLTSLHEQYF
CDR3nt: TGTGCCAGCAGCTTAACTAGCCTCCACGAGCAGTACTTC

d_gene: .
v_gene: TRBV2
abundance: once
j_gene: TRBJ1-5
CDR3aa: CASSVGRGDNQPQHF
CDR3nt: TGTGCCAGCAGTGTCGGCAGGGGTGACAATCAGCCCCAGCATTTT

d_gene: .
v_gene: TRBV19
abundance: .
j_gene: TRBJ1-5
CDR3aa: CASRGRGEQPQHF
CDR3nt: TGTGCCAGTAGGGGGAGGGGTGAGCAGCCCCAGCATTTT

d_gene: .
v_gene: TRBV10-1
abundance: once
j_gene: TRBJ1-2
CDR3aa: CASSEETGNGYTF
CDR3nt: TGCGCCAGCAGTGAGGAAACAGGGAACGGCTACACCTTC

d_gene: TRBD2
v_gene: TRBV4-2
abundance: once
j_gene: TRBJ2-1
CDR3aa: CASSQRDSSGTFYNEQFF
CDR3nt: TGTGCCAGCAGCCAGAGGGATTCAAGCGGGACCTTCTACAATGAGCAGTTCTTC

d_gene: TRBD1
v_gene: TRBV28
abundance: .
j_gene: TRBJ2-2
CDR3aa: CASSLPDRAGTGELFF
CDR3nt: TGTGCCAGCAGTTTACCGGACAGGGCGGGCACCGGGGAGCTGTTTTTT

d_gene: TRBD2
v_gene: TRBV7-9
abundance: once
j_gene: TRBJ2-1
CDR3aa: CASSLLAGGNNEQFF
CDR3nt: TGTGCCAGCAGCTTGCTAGCGGGAGGGAACAATGAGCAGTTCTTC

d_gene: TRBD2
v_gene: TRBV30
abundance: .
j_gene: TRBJ2-2
CDR3aa: CAWRLAGNTGELFF
CDR3nt: TGTGCCTGGCGTCTAGCGGGTAACACCGGGGAGCTGTTTTTT

d_gene: TRBD2
v_gene: TRBV19
abundance: once
j_gene: TRBJ2-1
CDR3aa: CASSITPGLAGVYNEQFF
CDR3nt: TGTGCCAGTAGTATAACTCCGGGACTAGCGGGGGTATACAATGAGCAGTTCTTC

d_gene: TRBD1
v_gene: TRBV5-1
abundance: .
j_gene: TRBJ2-2
CDR3aa: CASSPGTGDTGELFF
CDR3nt: TGCGCCAGCAGCCCGGGGACAGGAGACACCGGGGAGCTGTTTTTT

d_gene: TRBD2
v_gene: TRBV2
abundance: .
j_gene: TRBJ2-5
CDR3aa: CAGGTKHNPETQYF
CDR3nt: TGTGCCGGGGGGACTAAACATAACCCAGAGACCCAGTACTTC

d_gene: .
v_gene: TRBV23-1
abundance: .
j_gene: TRBJ2-3
CDR3aa: CASSRSLVADTQYF
CDR3nt: TGCGCCAGCAGTCGATCACTAGTTGCAGATACGCAGTATTTT

d_gene: .
v_gene: TRBV29-1
abundance: .
j_gene: TRBJ1-1
CDR3aa: CSVAGRLNTEAFF
CDR3nt: TGCAGCGTTGCAGGCAGGCTGAACACTGAAGCTTTCTTT

d_gene: .
v_gene: TRBV7-3
abundance: .
j_gene: TRBJ2-1
CDR3aa: CASSLMGQYNEQFF
CDR3nt: TGTGCCAGCAGCTTGATGGGGCAGTACAATGAGCAGTTCTTC

d_gene: TRBD1
v_gene: TRBV10-1
abundance: .
j_gene: TRBJ2-2
CDR3aa: CASSGGTGTGELFF
CDR3nt: TGCGCCAGCAGTGGGGGGACAGGTACCGGGGAGCTGTTTTTT

d_gene: .
v_gene: TRBV20-1
abundance: .
j_gene: TRBJ2-3
CDR3aa: CSASPSRADTQYF
CDR3nt: TGCAGTGCTAGTCCTAGTCGCGCAGATACGCAGTATTTT

d_gene: .
v_gene: TRBV30
abundance: few
j_gene: TRBJ1-2
CDR3aa: CAWSVPAGGYTF
CDR3nt: TGTGCCTGGAGTGTACCTGCGGGGGGCTACACCTTC

d_gene: TRBD1
v_gene: TRBV28
abundance: .
j_gene: TRBJ2-6
CDR3aa: CASSLDRGMGANVLTF
CDR3nt: TGTGCCAGCAGTTTGGACAGGGGAATGGGGGCCAACGTCCTGACTTTC

d_gene: .
v_gene: TRBV11-3
abundance: .
j_gene: TRBJ1-3
CDR3aa: CASSFHIQGSGNTIYF
CDR3nt: TGTGCCAGCAGCTTTCACATTCAGGGCTCTGGAAACACCATATATTTT

d_gene: TRBD1
v_gene: TRBV12-3/TRBV12-4
abundance: .
j_gene: TRBJ1-2
CDR3aa: CASTLRQGSDYTF
CDR3nt: TGTGCCAGCACCCTCCGACAGGGGTCGGACTACACCTTC

d_gene: .
v_gene: TRBV24-1
abundance: .
j_gene: TRBJ2-1
CDR3aa: CATSDSHRANEQFF
CDR3nt: TGTGCCACCAGTGACTCTCACAGGGCAAATGAGCAGTTCTTC

d_gene: TRBD1
v_gene: TRBV6-5
abundance: .
j_gene: TRBJ1-2
CDR3aa: CASSKTGFYGYTF
CDR3nt: TGTGCCAGCAGCAAGACAGGGTTTTATGGCTACACCTTC

d_gene: .
v_gene: TRBV21-1
abundance: .
j_gene: TRBJ1-2
CDR3aa: CASSKHGTGWDYGYTF
CDR3nt: TGTGCCAGCAGCAAACACGGGACAGGGTGGGACTATGGCTACACCTTC

d_gene: TRBD2
v_gene: TRBV14
abundance: .
j_gene: TRBJ2-7
CDR3aa: CASSLATSGTAEQYF
CDR3nt: TGTGCCAGCAGCCTAGCGACTAGCGGGACGGCCGAGCAGTACTTC

d_gene: TRBD2
v_gene: TRBV7-9
abundance: .
j_gene: TRBJ2-3
CDR3aa: CASSLELAGGDTQYF
CDR3nt: TGTGCCAGCAGCTTAGAACTAGCGGGAGGAGATACGCAGTATTTT

d_gene: .
v_gene: TRBV21-1
abundance: once
j_gene: TRBJ2-1
CDR3aa: CASSSGGRSNEQFF
CDR3nt: TGTGCCAGCAGCAGTGGAGGGAGAAGCAATGAGCAGTTCTTC

d_gene: TRBD1
v_gene: TRBV2
abundance: .
j_gene: TRBJ1-2
CDR3aa: CASSEQGDNYGYTF
CDR3nt: TGTGCCAGCAGTGAACAGGGGGATAACTATGGCTACACCTTC

d_gene: .
v_gene: TRBV6-5
abundance: .
j_gene: TRBJ1-6
CDR3aa: CASTSPGLGSPLHF
CDR3nt: TGTGCCAGCACGAGCCCGGGACTTGGCTCACCCCTCCACTTT

d_gene: .
v_gene: TRBV27
abundance: .
j_gene: TRBJ1-5
CDR3aa: CASSLAGNQPQHF
CDR3nt: TGTGCCAGCAGTTTGGCGGGAAATCAGCCCCAGCATTTT

d_gene: TRBD2
v_gene: TRBV3-1/TRBV3-2
abundance: once
j_gene: TRBJ2-1
CDR3aa: CASSQGAGEQFF
CDR3nt: TGTGCCAGCAGCCAAGGAGCGGGAGAGCAGTTCTTC

d_gene: .
v_gene: TRBV21-1
abundance: .
j_gene: TRBJ2-6
CDR3aa: CASSHPTGTGWSGANVLTF
CDR3nt: TGTGCCAGCAGCCATCCTACCGGGACAGGGTGGTCTGGGGCCAACGTCCTGACTTTC

d_gene: .
v_gene: TRBV18
abundance: once
j_gene: TRBJ2-3
CDR3aa: CASSRVDTQYF
CDR3nt: TGTGCCAGCTCCCGCGTAGATACGCAGTATTTT